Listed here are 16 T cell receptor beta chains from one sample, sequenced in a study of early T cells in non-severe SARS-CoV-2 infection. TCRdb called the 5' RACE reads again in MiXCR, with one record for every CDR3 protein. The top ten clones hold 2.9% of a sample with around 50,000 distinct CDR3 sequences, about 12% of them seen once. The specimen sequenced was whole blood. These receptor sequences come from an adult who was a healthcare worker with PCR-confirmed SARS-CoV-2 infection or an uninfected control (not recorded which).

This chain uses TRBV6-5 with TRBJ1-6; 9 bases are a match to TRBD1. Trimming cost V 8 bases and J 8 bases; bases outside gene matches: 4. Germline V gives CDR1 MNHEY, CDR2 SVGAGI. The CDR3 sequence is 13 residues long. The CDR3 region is CASGDRGYSPLHF. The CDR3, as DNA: TGTGCCAGCGGTGACAGGGGGTATTCACCCCTCCACTTT.

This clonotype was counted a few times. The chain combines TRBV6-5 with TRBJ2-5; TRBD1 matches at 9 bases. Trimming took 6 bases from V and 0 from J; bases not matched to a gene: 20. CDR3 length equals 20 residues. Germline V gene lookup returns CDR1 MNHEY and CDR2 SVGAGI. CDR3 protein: CASSPRSWDRERPNQETQYF. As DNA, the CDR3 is TGTGCCAGCAGCCCTCGGTCCTGGGACAGGGAGCGTCCGAACCAAGAGACCCAGTACTTC.

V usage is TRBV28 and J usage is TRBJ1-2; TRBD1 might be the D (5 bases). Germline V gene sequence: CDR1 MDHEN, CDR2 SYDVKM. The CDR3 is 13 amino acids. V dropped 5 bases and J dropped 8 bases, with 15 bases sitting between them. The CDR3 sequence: CASSPSGRDGYTF. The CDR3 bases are TGTGCCAGCAGTCCCTCGGGGAGGGACGGCTACACCTTC.

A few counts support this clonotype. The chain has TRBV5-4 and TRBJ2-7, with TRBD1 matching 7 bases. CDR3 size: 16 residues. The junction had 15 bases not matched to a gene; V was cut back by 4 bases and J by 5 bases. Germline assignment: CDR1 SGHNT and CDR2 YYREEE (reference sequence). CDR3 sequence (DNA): TGTGCCAGCAGCATTATCGACAGACCCACAGGGGACGAGCAGTACTTC. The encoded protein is CASSIIDRPTGDEQYF.

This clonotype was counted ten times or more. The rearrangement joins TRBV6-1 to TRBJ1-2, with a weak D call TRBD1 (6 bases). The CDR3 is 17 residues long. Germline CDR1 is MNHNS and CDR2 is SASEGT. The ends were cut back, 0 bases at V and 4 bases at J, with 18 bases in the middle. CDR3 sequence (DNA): TGTGCCAGCAGTGAAGCGGGGGCCTGGGCTTCCATCTATGGCTACACCTTC. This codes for CASSEAGAWASIYGYTF.

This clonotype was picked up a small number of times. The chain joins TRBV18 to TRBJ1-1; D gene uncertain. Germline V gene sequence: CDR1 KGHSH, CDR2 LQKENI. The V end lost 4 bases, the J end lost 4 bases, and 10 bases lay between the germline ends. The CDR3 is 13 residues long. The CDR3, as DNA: TGTGCCAGCTCACAGTCGGCAGGCACTGAAGCTTTCTTT. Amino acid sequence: CASSQSAGTEAFF.

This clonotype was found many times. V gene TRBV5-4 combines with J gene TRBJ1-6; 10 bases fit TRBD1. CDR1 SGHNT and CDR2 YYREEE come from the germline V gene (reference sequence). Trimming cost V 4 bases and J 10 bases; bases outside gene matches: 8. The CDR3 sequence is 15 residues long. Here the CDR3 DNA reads TGTGCCAGCAGCGGGACGGGACAGGGGTGGTCACCCCTCCACTTT. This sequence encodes CASSGTGQGWSPLHF.

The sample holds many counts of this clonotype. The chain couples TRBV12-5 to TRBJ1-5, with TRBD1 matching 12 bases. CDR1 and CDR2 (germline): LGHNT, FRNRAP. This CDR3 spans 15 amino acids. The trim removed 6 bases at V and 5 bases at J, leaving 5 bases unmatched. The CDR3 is CASGDGTGGDQPQHF. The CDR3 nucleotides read TGTGCTAGTGGCGACGGGACAGGGGGCGATCAGCCCCAGCATTTT.

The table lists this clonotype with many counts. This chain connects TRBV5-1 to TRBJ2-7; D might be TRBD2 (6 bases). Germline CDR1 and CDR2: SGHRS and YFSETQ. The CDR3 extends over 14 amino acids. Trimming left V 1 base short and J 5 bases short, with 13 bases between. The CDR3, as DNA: TGCGCCAGCAGCTTGTCACTAGCCCTCGACGAGCAGTACTTC. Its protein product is CASSLSLALDEQYF.

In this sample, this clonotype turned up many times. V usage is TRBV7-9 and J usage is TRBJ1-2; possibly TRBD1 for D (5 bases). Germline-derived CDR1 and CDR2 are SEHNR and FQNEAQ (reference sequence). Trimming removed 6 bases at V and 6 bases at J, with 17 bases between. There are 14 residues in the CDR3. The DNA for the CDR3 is TGTGCCAGCAGTGAATCGGGCAGGGTAGATGGCTACACCTTC. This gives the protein CASSESGRVDGYTF. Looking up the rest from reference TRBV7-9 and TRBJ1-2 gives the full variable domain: DTGVSQNPRHKITKRGQNVTFRCDPISEHNRLYWYRQTLGQGPEFLTYFQNEAQLEKSRLLSDRFSAERPKGSFSTLEIQRTEQGDSAMYLCASSESGRVDGYTFGSGTRLTVV.

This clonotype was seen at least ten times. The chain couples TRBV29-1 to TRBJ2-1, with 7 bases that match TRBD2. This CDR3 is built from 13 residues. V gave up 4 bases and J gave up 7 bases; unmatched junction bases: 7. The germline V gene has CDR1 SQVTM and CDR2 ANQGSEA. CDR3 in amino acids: CSVVRFSGNEQFF. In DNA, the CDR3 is TGCAGCGTTGTTAGGTTTAGCGGGAATGAGCAGTTCTTC.

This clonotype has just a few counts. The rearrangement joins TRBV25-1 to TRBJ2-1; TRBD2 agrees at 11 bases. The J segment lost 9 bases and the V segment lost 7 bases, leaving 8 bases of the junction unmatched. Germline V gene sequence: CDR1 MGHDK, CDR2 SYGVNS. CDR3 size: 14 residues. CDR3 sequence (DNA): TGTGCCAGCATCGAGACTAGCGGGACGGCTGAGCAGTTCTTC. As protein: CASIETSGTAEQFF.

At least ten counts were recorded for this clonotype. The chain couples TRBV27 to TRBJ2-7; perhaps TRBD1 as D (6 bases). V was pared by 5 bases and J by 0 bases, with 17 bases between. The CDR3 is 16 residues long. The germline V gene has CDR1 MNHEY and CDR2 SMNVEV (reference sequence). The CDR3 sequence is CASSPDRTGNSYEQYF. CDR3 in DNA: TGTGCCAGCAGTCCCGACAGGACCGGGAACTCCTACGAGCAGTACTTC.

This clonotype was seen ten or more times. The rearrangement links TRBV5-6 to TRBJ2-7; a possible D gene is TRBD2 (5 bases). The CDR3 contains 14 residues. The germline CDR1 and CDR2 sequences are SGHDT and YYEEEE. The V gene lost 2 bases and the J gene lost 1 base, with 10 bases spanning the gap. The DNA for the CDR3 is TGTGCCAGCAGCTTACGTCCGGGGTCCTACGAGCAGTACTTC. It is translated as CASSLRPGSYEQYF.

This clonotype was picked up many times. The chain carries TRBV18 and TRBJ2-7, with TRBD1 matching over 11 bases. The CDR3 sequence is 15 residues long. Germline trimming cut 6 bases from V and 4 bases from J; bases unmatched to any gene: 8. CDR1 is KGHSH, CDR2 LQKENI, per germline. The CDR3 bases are TGTGCCAGCTCTCTGCCCGGGACAGGGGGATACGAGCAGTACTTC. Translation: CASSLPGTGGYEQYF.

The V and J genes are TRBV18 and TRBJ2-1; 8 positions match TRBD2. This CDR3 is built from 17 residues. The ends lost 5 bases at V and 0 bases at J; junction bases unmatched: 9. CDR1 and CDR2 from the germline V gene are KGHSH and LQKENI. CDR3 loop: CASSVRLATSSYNEQFF. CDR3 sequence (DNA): TGTGCCAGCTCAGTTAGACTAGCGACGAGCTCCTACAATGAGCAGTTCTTC.